The T cell receptor (beta chain) described here comes from a study of early T cells in non-severe SARS-CoV-2 infection listed by TCRdb under 2021. Notes on the research overall: Because TCR sequencing was done on bulk RNA from unsorted whole blood, the alpha and beta chains could not be paired. Beyond this particular receptor, the publication reports: VDJdb matching was skewed toward anti-spike CD8 responses and likely underestimated virus-specific expansions by missing private and CD4 specificities.

The study was a case-control design nested within a healthcare worker cohort in London, UK, with weekly nasopharyngeal swab PCR tests and blood sampling. Healthcare workers were recruited during the week of the UK lockdown, between 23 and 31 March 2020, and followed weekly for up to roughly 15 weeks. Library construction relied on 5' RACE. The instrument given in TCRdb is NextSeq 500. Unique molecular identifiers were attached to individual cDNA molecules in the TCR library protocol so that sequencing error and PCR bias could be corrected. Sequencing covered both TCR alpha and beta chains, and within each sample the abundances of alpha and beta sequences were tightly co-correlated. The paper's processing steps were these. V gene, J gene and CDR3 annotation of TCR sequences was performed with Decombinator V4. Expanded TCRs were defined as changing significantly between any two time points under a Poisson model with p below 0.0001. TCR abundances were normalised to the total number of TCRs sequenced per sample and were expressed as counts per million. VDJdb, accessed 1 November 2021, was searched for CMV, EBV and SARS-CoV-2 annotated TCRs, excluding TCRs annotated for multiple antigens. The raw public data were reprocessed by TCRdb itself: fastp quality trimming at Q25, MiXCR clonotype calling, in-frame beta chains only. Here each entry gathers all rows of one CDR3 protein and keeps the most common genes and DNA. The V and J calls and clone size are TCRdb's, not the authors'. The sample data list 50,000 to 70,000 distinct CDR3 sequences, and 10% of these were observed just once. 8.5% to 9.5% of the sample comes from the top ten.

This clonotype was picked up a small number of times. The antigen it recognizes is unknown. No base quality information exists; no much larger clone differs at one position. This TCR was recovered from an adult who was a healthcare worker with PCR-confirmed SARS-CoV-2 infection or an uninfected control (not recorded which). The sequencing input was whole blood.

CDR3 loop: CASSGETVGELFF. The nucleotide sequence reads as follows: TGTGCCAGCAGCGGAGAGACAGTCGGGGAGCTGTTTTTT. The rearranged segments are TRBV7-3 and TRBJ2-2; TRBD1 is perhaps the D gene, given 5 matching bases. The germline V gene gives CDR1 as SGHTA and CDR2 as FQGTGA. The junction carries 11 bases between V and J, which are trimmed by 5 bases and 7 bases respectively. Measured from the cysteine to the phenylalanine, the CDR3 is 13 residues long. Of all the DNA, just the CDR3 is kept, 39 bases in frame from base 1.